The source of this T cell receptor (beta chain) is a study of cytomegalovirus exposure and HLA in healthy donors. 13 Jbeta primers and 60 Vbeta primers were used for the PCR. TCRdb's table, derived via immunoSEQ multiplex PCR, lists solely in-frame clones and lacks some. The sample has about 73,000 clones, 75% seen once; the top ten hold under 15%. This TCR derives from a man in his sixties or seventies in good health and CMV-seronegative. Sequencing input: PBMCs.

The CDR3 sequence is CASSLVSPGGFLYEQYF. In nucleotides, the CDR3 is TGTGCCAGCAGCTTAGTTTCCCCAGGGGGCTTCCTCTACGAGCAGTACTTC. The chain is built from TRBV11-3 and TRBJ2-7, with 8 bases aligning to TRBD1. The CDR3 is 17 residues long. Trimming cost V 1 base and J 3 bases; bases outside gene matches: 11. Germline-derived CDR1 and CDR2 are SGHNT and YENEEA.